One sample yielded the 23 T cell receptor beta chains listed below, sequenced in a study of CD8+ T cells in alopecia areata. cDNA prepared by RNA extraction and subsequent reverse transcription served as the template for sequencing. This table comes from immunoSEQ multiplex PCR, and its TCRdb copy is limited to in-frame clones, with some not included. The table shows approximately 200,000 clones, with about three fifths occurring only once. Regarding treatment: oral pan-JAK inhibitor, 5-10 mg twice daily. The material was CD4+ T cells sorted from blood, obtained at week 4, from a patient treated with tofacitinib. The receptors were sampled from a human donor with alopecia areata.

The chain recombines TRBV5-1 with TRBJ2-3, with 9 bases matching TRBD2. CDR3 length: 16 residues. Germline V gene lookup returns CDR1 SGHRS and CDR2 YFSETQ. The trim removed 0 bases at V and 0 bases at J, leaving 2 bases unmatched. This CDR3 reads CASSLGLAASTDTQYF. The CDR3 DNA is TGCGCCAGCAGCTTGGGACTAGCGGCTAGCACAGATACGCAGTATTTT. The full variable domain, completed using reference TRBV5-1 and TRBJ2-3, is KAGVTQTPRYLIKTRGQQVTLSCSPISGHRSVSWYQQTPGQGLQFLFEYFSETQRNKGNFPGRFSGRQFSNSRSEMNVSTLELGDSALYLCASSLGLAASTDTQYFGPGTRLTVL.

This clone appeared a few times. The rearrangement links TRBV25-1 to TRBJ2-7; no clear D. CDR1 and CDR2 from the germline V gene are MGHDK and SYGVNS. V dropped 9 bases and J dropped 0 bases, with 6 bases sitting between them. The CDR3 runs 11 residues. CDR3 bases: TGTGCCAGTGGCGCCTCCTACGAGCAGTACTTC. This gives the protein CASGASYEQYF.

The rearrangement joins TRBV10-3 to TRBJ2-5; D tentatively fits TRBD1 or TRBD2 (5 bases each). From germline, CDR1 is ENHRY and CDR2 SYGVKD. The ends were cut back, 9 bases at V and 5 bases at J, with 19 bases in the middle. The length of the CDR3 is 14 residues. This CDR3 is CAMAPGATGETQYF. In DNA, the CDR3 is TGTGCCATGGCTCCCGGGGCAACCGGGGAGACCCAGTACTTC.

The genes are TRBV5-1 and TRBJ2-7, with 7 bases fitting TRBD2. Germline CDR1 and CDR2: SGHRS and YFSETQ. The trim removed 4 bases at V and 5 bases at J, leaving 15 bases unmatched. The CDR3 is 16 residues long. The CDR3 reads CASSQGGVRERDEQYF. DNA for the CDR3: TGCGCCAGCAGCCAGGGAGGGGTGCGGGAGAGAGACGAGCAGTACTTC.

V usage is TRBV28 and J usage is TRBJ1-1; D is undetermined. Per germline, CDR1 MDHEN and CDR2 SYDVKM. Trimming pared 3 bases from V and 10 bases from J, leaving 9 bases between. The CDR3 extends over 11 amino acids. Written as DNA, the CDR3 is TGTGCCAGCAGTTTGGCGGGAGTAGCTTTCTTT. Protein: CASSLAGVAFF.

V gene TRBV9 combines with J gene TRBJ2-5, with 10 bases matching TRBD2. V was pared by 3 bases and J by 5 bases, with 4 bases of the junction left unmatched. The germline CDR1 and CDR2 sequences are SGDLS and YYNGEE. The CDR3 is made up of 14 amino acids. In DNA form, the CDR3 reads TGTGCCAGCAGCGATGGGACTAGCGTTGAGACCCAGTACTTC. Amino acid sequence: CASSDGTSVETQYF.

V is TRBV10-3 and J is TRBJ2-5; the match to TRBD1 covers 10 bases. Germline values: CDR1 ENHRY, CDR2 SYGVKD. J lost 4 bases, V lost 7 bases, and 3 bases had no gene match. The CDR3 contains 13 residues. The CDR3 coding sequence is TGTGCCATCAAGGACAGGGGGGCAGAGACCCAGTACTTC. Translating it yields CAIKDRGAETQYF.

A few counts support this clone. For the CDR3, the DNA is TGTGCCTGGAGTTTCGGATCTAGCGGAAACACCGGGGAGCTGTTTTTT. Its translation: CAWSFGSSGNTGELFF. V gene TRBV30 combines with J gene TRBJ2-2, with 7 bases that match TRBD2. From germline, CDR1 is GTSNPN and CDR2 SVGIG (reference sequence). Unmatched junction bases numbered 8, after V lost 2 bases and J lost 2 bases. This CDR3 region has 16 residues.

This clone has more than one count but fewer than ten. The rearrangement links TRBV18 to TRBJ2-3; the match to TRBD2 covers 7 bases. Germline lookup yields CDR1 KGHSH and CDR2 LQKENI. The CDR3 is made up of 13 amino acids. V was clipped by 4 bases and J by 3 bases; unmatched bases: 1. This CDR3 is CASSRSGTDTQYF. CDR3 sequence (DNA): TGTGCCAGCTCACGTAGCGGGACAGATACGCAGTATTTT. The entire variable domain, with the rest obtained from reference TRBV18 and TRBJ2-3, is as follows: NAGVMQNPRHLVRRRGQEARLRCSPMKGHSHVYWYRQLPEEGLKFMVYLQKENIIDESGMPKERFSAEFPKEGPSILRIQQVVRGDSAAYFCASSRSGTDTQYFGPGTRLTVL.

The chain couples TRBV4-2 to TRBJ1-5, with 9 nucleotides matching TRBD1. This CDR3 has 13 residues. The ends lost 3 bases at V and 13 bases at J; junction bases unmatched: 7. Germline assignment: CDR1 LGHNA and CDR2 YNFKEQ. The CDR3 here is CASSQDTGQGQHF. The CDR3 DNA sequence: TGTGCCAGCAGCCAGGATACGGGACAGGGACAGCATTTT.

This clone was seen only a few times. The rearrangement links TRBV4-1 to TRBJ2-2; 7 bases align to TRBD2. Germline V gene sequence: CDR1 MGHRA, CDR2 YSYEKL. CDR3 size: 20 residues. With V trimmed by 4 bases and J by 5 bases, 22 bases remained unmatched. The CDR3 sequence is CASSPPFSGPGPAGTGELFF. For the CDR3, the DNA is TGCGCCAGCAGCCCTCCTTTCAGTGGACCGGGCCCAGCGGGGACCGGGGAGCTGTTTTTT.

The chain combines TRBV18 with TRBJ2-5, with D unclear. The CDR3 has 13 residues. V was trimmed by 3 bases and J by 1 base, leaving 6 bases between them. CDR1 is KGHSH, CDR2 LQKENI, per germline. The CDR3 loop is CASSPGLQETQYF. CDR3 coding DNA: TGTGCCAGCTCACCGGGTCTCCAAGAGACCCAGTACTTC.

V gene TRBV20-1 combines with J gene TRBJ1-1; no clear D gene. The germline V gene encodes CDR1 DFQATT and CDR2 SNEGSKA (reference sequence). Trimming left V 0 bases short and J 10 bases short, with 9 bases between. The CDR3 is 11 amino acids. Written as DNA, the CDR3 is TGCAGTGCTAGAGACAGCGAAGGAGCTTTCTTT. Protein product: CSARDSEGAFF.

The V call is TRBV15, the J call TRBJ1-1; tentatively, D is TRBD1 (5 bases). The germline gives CDR1 LNHNV, CDR2 YYDKDF (reference sequence). CDR3 length equals 17 residues. Between the trimmed V and J ends, which lost 0 bases and 4 bases, there was a span of 18 bases. Written as DNA, the CDR3 is TGTGCCACCAGCAGAGATAGGGAGGCAGCGGGGCTCACTGAAGCTTTCTTT. It codes for CATSRDREAAGLTEAFF.

This CDR3 is CASSRSRDSNNEQFF. The CDR3 DNA sequence: TGTGCCAGCAGCCGGAGCCGGGACTCGAACAATGAGCAGTTCTTC. V is TRBV28 and J is TRBJ2-1; possible D gene TRBD2, 6 bases. Germline V CDR1 and CDR2: MDHEN, SYDVKM. The CDR3 consists of 15 residues. V lost 6 bases, J lost 5 bases, and 17 bases lay in between.

V gene TRBV29-1 combines with J gene TRBJ1-1, with D uncertain. V lost 6 bases and J 6 bases, leaving 17 bases between the germline ends. From germline, CDR1 is SQVTM and CDR2 ANQGSEA. This CDR3 is 13 amino acids long. The CDR3 loop reads CSVLGAGFAEAFF. CDR3 sequence (DNA): TGCAGCGTCCTCGGCGCGGGTTTCGCTGAAGCTTTCTTT.

The V and J genes are TRBV29-1 and TRBJ1-2; 7 bases are a match to TRBD1. This CDR3 is 14 amino acids long. V lost 1 base and J lost 4; bases outside the gene matches: 6. Germline loops: CDR1 SQVTM, CDR2 ANQGSEA. The CDR3 region is CSVEGQGTPYGYTF. DNA for the CDR3: TGCAGCGTTGAAGGACAGGGTACTCCCTATGGCTACACCTTC.

V gene TRBV29-1 combines with J gene TRBJ1-2; 8 positions match TRBD1. The J segment lost 5 bases and the V segment lost 8 bases, leaving 10 bases of the junction unmatched. Per the germline V gene, CDR1 is SQVTM and CDR2 is ANQGSEA. CDR3 size: 13 residues. The CDR3 is CSILIGQGYGYTF. In DNA form, the CDR3 reads TGCAGCATCCTGATCGGACAGGGTTATGGCTACACCTTC. The variable domain in full, completed from reference TRBV29-1 and TRBJ1-2, reads SAVISQKPSRDICQRGTSLTIQCQVDSQVTMMFWYRQQPGQSLTLIATANQGSEATYESGFVIDKFPISRPNLTFSTLTVSNMSPEDSSIYLCSILIGQGYGYTFGSGTRLTVV.

The chain couples TRBV7-3 to TRBJ2-3; D not resolved. The V gene lost 3 bases and the J gene lost 13 bases, with 20 bases spanning the gap. The CDR3 loop spans 14 amino acids. Germline V gene lookup returns CDR1 SGHTA and CDR2 FQGTGA. The CDR3 nucleotides read TGTGCCAGCAGCTTTTCCCGCGACGACCCCCCGAAGTATTTT. As protein: CASSFSRDDPPKYF.

The rearrangement uses TRBV11-2 and TRBJ2-7; D remains unclear. The CDR3 runs 11 residues. Per the germline V gene, CDR1 is SGHAT and CDR2 is FQNNGV. The V and J ends lost 4 bases and 4 bases respectively, with 5 bases between them. CDR3 residues: CASSSQYEQYF. The CDR3 DNA is TGTGCCAGCAGCTCACAGTACGAGCAGTACTTC.

The chain employs TRBV9 and TRBJ1-5; D gene ambiguous. V lost 0 bases to trimming and J lost 9 bases, with 13 bases between them. Germline loops: CDR1 SGDLS, CDR2 YYNGEE. This CDR3 has 14 amino acids. CDR3 in DNA: TGTGCCAGCAGCGTAGGTTGGTCGGACGGGCCCCAGCATTTT. Encoded protein: CASSVGWSDGPQHF. Supplemented by reference TRBV9 and TRBJ1-5, the full variable domain reads DSGVTQTPKHLITATGQRVTLRCSPRSGDLSVYWYQQSLDQGLQFLIQYYNGEERAKGNILERFSAQQFPDLHSELNLSSLELGDSALYFCASSVGWSDGPQHFGDGTRLSIL.

The rearrangement uses TRBV6-5 and TRBJ2-1, with 8 bases matching TRBD2. This CDR3 has 16 residues. J lost 5 bases, V lost 0 bases, and 6 bases had no gene match. Germline loops: CDR1 MNHEY, CDR2 SVGAGI. The CDR3 DNA is TGTGCCAGCAGTTACTCCGGGCTAGCGGGTAACAATGAGCAGTTCTTC. As protein: CASSYSGLAGNNEQFF.

This clone was counted ten times or more. The chain carries TRBV7-6 and TRBJ2-7; 13 nucleotides agree with TRBD2. Unmatched junction bases numbered 3, after V lost 4 bases and J lost 0 bases. The CDR3 length is 16 residues. Germline CDR1 and CDR2: SGHVS and FNYEAQ. This CDR3 reads CASSSRTSGSSYEQYF. The DNA of the CDR3 is TGTGCCAGCAGCTCCCGGACTAGCGGGAGCTCCTACGAGCAGTACTTC. Full variable domain (outside the CDR3, taken from reference TRBV7-6 and TRBJ2-7): GAGVSQSPRYKVTKRGQDVALRCDPISGHVSLYWYRQALGQGPEFLTYFNYEAQQDKSGLPNDRFSAERPEGSISTLTIQRTEQRDSAMYRCASSSRTSGSSYEQYFGPGTRLTVT.